This is a list of T cell receptor beta chains from one sample in a study of blood T cell repertoires in COVID-19. Produced via immunoSEQ multiplex PCR; TCRdb's table is partial and in-frame only. The sample records approximately 70,000 clones, roughly nine tenths being singletons. Sample: peripheral blood. These TCRs come from a woman aged 45-60 years with COVID-19, enrolled during active disease. Both conserved end residues are part of each CDR3. A D gene is named only where the DNA matches it firmly. A clone size is listed for some rows: how often the clone was seen (once, few, many), or a class if it is expanded.

TGTGCCAGCAGAAGGGGGGGCTACGAGCAGTACTTC CASRRGGYEQYF - TRBJ2-7 TRBV25-1 -
TGTGCCAGCAGCTTAGAGGTCAGGTCCTCCTACGAGCAGTACTTC CASSLEVRSSYEQYF - TRBJ2-7 TRBV7-2 once
TGTGCCAGCAGTTCAGGACTAGCGGGAGCCTCCTCCTACGAGCAGTACTTC CASSSGLAGASSYEQYF TRBD2 TRBJ2-7 TRBV6-2/TRBV6-3 -
TGTGCCAGCAGCCCTTCCGGGACAGGGCGGGAGCAGTACTTC CASSPSGTGREQYF TRBD1 TRBJ2-7 TRBV11-3 -
TGTGCCAGCACCCATCCTTGGGGGGGAATGACGGGAGAGAATGAGCAGTTCTTC CASTHPWGGMTGENEQFF TRBD2 TRBJ2-1 TRBV28 -
TGTGCCAGCAGCCAAGGACTCCCGAACACTGAAGCTTTCTTT CASSQGLPNTEAFF - TRBJ1-1 TRBV7-9 once
TGTGCCAGCAGTCCTACCGCCAGGGCGGGACTGCCGCAGTACTTC CASSPTARAGLPQYF - TRBJ2-7 TRBV6-5 -
TGCAGCGTTGGGAAGGCGGTGGAGACCCAGTACTTC CSVGKAVETQYF - TRBJ2-5 TRBV29-1 once
TGTGCCACCAGTGACCGGGGGGATCAGCCCCAGCATTTT CATSDRGDQPQHF - TRBJ1-5 TRBV24-1 -
TGTGCCAGCAGTTACGAGGCGACAGGGCTGGGTGAAGCTTTCTTT CASSYEATGLGEAFF TRBD1 TRBJ1-1 TRBV6-5 -
TGTGCCAGCAGCTTTGGGACAGGCCGGGCTCAGGAGCAGTACTTC CASSFGTGRAQEQYF TRBD1 TRBJ2-7 TRBV7-2 -
TGTGCCAGCAGCTCCAACCTAGGGACAGGGATACTGAGGGGGACTGAAGCTTTCTTT CASSSNLGTGILRGTEAFF TRBD1 TRBJ1-1 TRBV7-2 -
TGCGCCAGCAGCCAAGGGGGAGGTTGGGAAAACATTCAGTACTTC CASSQGGGWENIQYF - TRBJ2-4 TRBV4-1 once
TGCAGTGCTAGTATCCTAGCGGGAGGGCCAGGGTTAGTCCAAGAGACCCAGTACTTC CSASILAGGPGLVQETQYF TRBD2 TRBJ2-5 TRBV20-1 -
TGTGCCAGCAGCAGACTAGCGGGAGACAAAAACATTCAGTACTTC CASSRLAGDKNIQYF TRBD2 TRBJ2-4 TRBV5-6 -
TGTGCCAGCAGCTACGGGCAGGGGTCCCACGAGCAGTACTTC CASSYGQGSHEQYF - TRBJ2-7 TRBV11-3 -